The 17 T cell receptor beta chains given below trace back to one sample, sequenced in a study of shared clonotypes between healthy human individuals. Assay: immunoSEQ multiplex PCR; the TCRdb copy retains only in-frame clones and omits some. Of about 380,000 clones listed, roughly 96% are singletons. Sequenced material: memory CD8+ T cells sorted from blood. Subset meaning: CD45RO+ cells pooled with CCR7-negative TemRA cells. The receptors stem from a man aged 25 to 40 in good health.

The chain joins TRBV6-1 to TRBJ2-7; unclear D gene. Trimming cost V 7 bases and J 4 bases, with 8 bases left between them. CDR3 size: 11 residues. Germline assignment: CDR1 MNHNS and CDR2 SASEGT. In nucleotides, the CDR3 is TGTGCCAGCAATGGTATTTACGAGCAGTACTTC. It yields the protein CASNGIYEQYF.

The V call is TRBV27, the J call TRBJ2-7, with D possibly matching TRBD1 (6 bases). The CDR3 has 16 amino acids. The ends were cut back, 5 bases at V and 6 bases at J, with 23 bases in the middle. The V gene's germline CDR1 is MNHEY and CDR2 SMNVEV (reference sequence). The DNA of the CDR3 is TGTGCCAGCAGTGGAAGGACAGACCTTCGTCGTCTCGAGCAGTACTTC. It translates to CASSGRTDLRRLEQYF.

V and J are TRBV14 and TRBJ2-7, with D possibly TRBD2 on 6 matching bases. V lost 0 bases to trimming and J lost 2 bases, with 17 bases between them. The CDR3 totals 17 residues. Germline values: CDR1 SGHDN, CDR2 FVKESK. The chain's CDR3 is CASSQDRESGWPYEQYF. As DNA, the CDR3 is TGTGCCAGCAGCCAAGACCGGGAGAGCGGGTGGCCCTACGAGCAGTACTTC.

The genes are TRBV5-1 and TRBJ2-7, with 8 bases lining up with TRBD2. The CDR3 spans 16 residues. CDR1 and CDR2 from the germline V gene are SGHRS and YFSETQ. V lost 4 bases and J lost 3; bases outside the gene matches: 12. The CDR3 DNA reads as TGCGCCAGCAGCGTTATTGGTGGGAGCGGGAGCTACGAGCAGTACTTC. Translated: CASSVIGGSGSYEQYF. Looking up the rest from reference TRBV5-1 and TRBJ2-7 gives the full variable domain: KAGVTQTPRYLIKTRGQQVTLSCSPISGHRSVSWYQQTPGQGLQFLFEYFSETQRNKGNFPGRFSGRQFSNSRSEMNVSTLELGDSALYLCASSVIGGSGSYEQYFGPGTRLTVT.

The V and J genes are TRBV7-9 and TRBJ2-7, with 7 nucleotides matching TRBD2. Losses at the gene ends were 2 bases for V and 3 bases for J; bases not matched to a gene: 7. Germline CDR1 SEHNR, CDR2 FQNEAQ (reference sequence). The CDR3 totals 15 residues. The CDR3 DNA is TGTGCCAGCAGCTTATCACTAGCGATCAACTACGAGCAGTACTTC. Translating gives CASSLSLAINYEQYF. The full variable domain, with the rest looked up from reference TRBV7-9 and TRBJ2-7, is DTGVSQNPRHKITKRGQNVTFRCDPISEHNRLYWYRQTLGQGPEFLTYFQNEAQLEKSRLLSDRFSAERPKGSFSTLEIQRTEQGDSAMYLCASSLSLAINYEQYFGPGTRLTVT.

Only one count was recorded for this clone. The V and J genes are TRBV7-2 and TRBJ1-1; D not resolved. Per the germline V gene, CDR1 is SGHTA and CDR2 is FQGNSA. The CDR3 loop spans 13 amino acids. Trimming stripped 5 bases from V and 2 bases from J, with 9 bases between. CDR3 DNA sequence: TGTGCCAGCAGCCAACGGGTAAACACTGAAGCTTTCTTT. This encodes CASSQRVNTEAFF.

This chain uses TRBV7-3 with TRBJ2-1, with D hard to call. The germline V gene encodes CDR1 SGHTA and CDR2 FQGTGA. Trimming cost V 2 bases and J 0 bases, with 5 bases left between them. The CDR3 has 14 amino acids. The CDR3 bases are TGTGCCAGCAGCTTAGCGAGCTCCTACAATGAGCAGTTCTTC. Translated, it gives CASSLASSYNEQFF.

The chain couples TRBV7-9 to TRBJ2-1; TRBD2 matches 12 bases. This CDR3 is built from 16 residues. Trimming at V came to 5 bases and at J to 4 bases, leaving 6 bases not matched to a gene. Germline V gives CDR1 SEHNR, CDR2 FQNEAQ (reference sequence). The CDR3 nucleotides read TGTGCCAGCAGCATCCGGACTAGCGGGAAATACAATGAGCAGTTCTTC. It specifies CASSIRTSGKYNEQFF.

This rearrangement joins TRBV27 to TRBJ2-7; 10 nucleotides agree with TRBD1. This CDR3 is built from 14 residues. V lost 6 bases to trimming and J lost 5 bases; unmatched junction nucleotides: 7. In germline, CDR1 is MNHEY, CDR2 SMNVEV (reference sequence). The CDR3 region has the DNA TGTGCCAGCAGCCTTAAGACAGGGGGCGACGAGCAGTACTTC. This translates into CASSLKTGGDEQYF.

This chain joins TRBV5-5 and TRBJ2-2; TRBD2 agrees at 9 bases. Germline V lookup: CDR1 SGHKS, CDR2 YYEKEE (reference sequence). This CDR3 spans 14 amino acids. V trimming: 2 bases; J trimming: 4 bases; junction bases outside the gene matches: 0. Written as DNA, the CDR3 is TGTGCCAGCAGCTTACTAGCGGGCACCGGGGAGCTGTTTTTT. It codes for CASSLLAGTGELFF. The complete variable domain, with remaining parts taken from reference TRBV5-5 and TRBJ2-2, reads DAGVTQSPTHLIKTRGQQVTLRCSPISGHKSVSWYQQVLGQGPQFIFQYYEKEERGRGNFPDRFSARQFPNYSSELNVNALLLGDSALYLCASSLLAGTGELFFGEGSRLTVL.

The rearrangement uses TRBV5-4 and TRBJ1-1, with 7 nucleotides matching TRBD1. CDR1 is SGHNT, CDR2 YYREEE, per germline (reference sequence). The CDR3 loop spans 18 amino acids. Trimming cost V 4 bases and J 0 bases; bases outside gene matches: 15. The CDR3 DNA reads as TGTGCCAGCAGCGTAACGTACAGGGGTTTGGGCGTGAACACTGAAGCTTTCTTT. The encoded protein is CASSVTYRGLGVNTEAFF. Based on the CDR3 plus reference TRBV5-4 and TRBJ1-1, the full variable domain is ETGVTQSPTHLIKTRGQQVTLRCSSQSGHNTVSWYQQALGQGPQFIFQYYREEENGRGNFPPRFSGLQFPNYSSELNVNALELDDSALYLCASSVTYRGLGVNTEAFFGQGTRLTVV.

The chain links TRBV5-1 to TRBJ2-3; D gene unclear. V was clipped by 2 bases and J by 2 bases, with 12 bases between them. The length of the CDR3 is 15 residues. CDR1 and CDR2 (germline): SGHRS, YFSETQ. CDR3 sequence (DNA): TGCGCCAGCAGCTTCGGTTCTGGGTTCACAGATACGCAGTATTTT. Its translation is CASSFGSGFTDTQYF.

V usage is TRBV6-5 and J usage is TRBJ1-2, with 8 positions matching TRBD1. J lost 4 bases, V lost 6 bases, and 7 bases had no gene match. The CDR3 is made up of 14 amino acids. CDR1 MNHEY and CDR2 SVGAGI come from the germline V gene. CDR3 protein: CASRPGTGIYGYTF. The CDR3 DNA sequence: TGTGCCAGCAGGCCCGGGACAGGAATCTATGGCTACACCTTC.

The rearrangement uses TRBV6-4 and TRBJ2-7, with D unclear. CDR1 is MRHNA, CDR2 SNTAGT, per germline. Trimming removed 4 bases from V and 1 base from J, with 8 bases in between. The CDR3 is 13 residues long. CDR3 in amino acids: CASSAAKSYEQYF. For the CDR3, the DNA is TGTGCCAGCAGTGCGGCCAAATCCTACGAGCAGTACTTC.

This sequence joins TRBV6-5 and TRBJ1-5; maybe TRBD1 (5 bases). CDR1 MNHEY and CDR2 SVGAGI come from the germline V gene. CDR3 size: 14 residues. V shed 4 bases and J shed 7 bases, with 14 bases lying between them. CDR3 sequence (DNA): TGTGCCAGCAGTTTAGGGGCAGGATCCCAGCCCCAGCATTTT. It translates to CASSLGAGSQPQHF.

DNA for the CDR3: TGTGCCAGCAGTTTTACAGGGAATTATGGCTACACCTTC. Residues: CASSFTGNYGYTF. The V and J genes are TRBV6-5 and TRBJ1-2; TRBD1 might be the D (6 bases). Trimming left V 4 bases short and J 5 bases short, with 11 bases between. CDR3 length: 13 residues. Germline CDR1 reads MNHEY; CDR2 reads SVGAGI.

The genes are TRBV5-1 and TRBJ2-7, with D unclear. V shed 7 bases and J shed 0 bases, with 11 bases lying between them. Germline CDR1 reads SGHRS; CDR2 reads YFSETQ. The CDR3 consists of 13 residues. CDR3 loop: CASGARSSYEQYF. CDR3 DNA: TGCGCCAGCGGAGCGCGCAGCTCCTACGAGCAGTACTTC.